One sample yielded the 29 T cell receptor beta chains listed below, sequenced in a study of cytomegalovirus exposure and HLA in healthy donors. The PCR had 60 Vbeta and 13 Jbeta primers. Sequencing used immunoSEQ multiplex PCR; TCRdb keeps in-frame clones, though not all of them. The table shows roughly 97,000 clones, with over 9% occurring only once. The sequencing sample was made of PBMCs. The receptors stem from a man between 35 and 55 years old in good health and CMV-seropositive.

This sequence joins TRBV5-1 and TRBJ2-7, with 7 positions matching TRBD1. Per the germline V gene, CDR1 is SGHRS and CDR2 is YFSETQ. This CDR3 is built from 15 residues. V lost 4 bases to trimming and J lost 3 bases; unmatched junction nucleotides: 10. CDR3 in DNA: TGCGCCAGCAGCGAAACAGGGGACCGATACTACGAGCAGTACTTC. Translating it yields CASSETGDRYYEQYF.

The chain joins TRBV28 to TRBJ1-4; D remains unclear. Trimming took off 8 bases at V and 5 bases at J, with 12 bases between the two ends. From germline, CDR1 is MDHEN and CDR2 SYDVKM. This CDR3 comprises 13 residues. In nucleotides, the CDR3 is TGTGCCAGCTTCAGGACTGCAAATGAAAAACTGTTTTTT. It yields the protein CASFRTANEKLFF.

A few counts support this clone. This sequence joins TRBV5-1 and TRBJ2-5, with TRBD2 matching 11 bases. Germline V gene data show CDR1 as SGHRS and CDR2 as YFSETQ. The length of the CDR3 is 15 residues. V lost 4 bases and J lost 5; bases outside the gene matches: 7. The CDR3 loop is CASSPGLAGMETQYF. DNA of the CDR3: TGCGCCAGCAGCCCAGGACTAGCGGGTATGGAGACCCAGTACTTC. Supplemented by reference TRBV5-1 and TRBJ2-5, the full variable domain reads KAGVTQTPRYLIKTRGQQVTLSCSPISGHRSVSWYQQTPGQGLQFLFEYFSETQRNKGNFPGRFSGRQFSNSRSEMNVSTLELGDSALYLCASSPGLAGMETQYFGPGTRLLVL.

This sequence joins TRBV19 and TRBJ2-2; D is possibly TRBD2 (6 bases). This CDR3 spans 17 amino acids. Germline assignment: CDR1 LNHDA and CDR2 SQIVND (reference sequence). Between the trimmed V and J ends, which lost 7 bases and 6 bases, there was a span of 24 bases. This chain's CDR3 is CASIRRASELAAGELFF. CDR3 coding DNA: TGTGCCAGTATACGTAGGGCTAGCGAATTGGCGGCCGGGGAGCTGTTTTTT. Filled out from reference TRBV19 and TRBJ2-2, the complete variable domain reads DGGITQSPKYLFRKEGQNVTLSCEQNLNHDAMYWYRQDPGQGLRLIYYSQIVNDFQKGDIAEGYSVSREKKESFPLTVTSAQKNPTAFYLCASIRRASELAAGELFFGEGSRLTVL.

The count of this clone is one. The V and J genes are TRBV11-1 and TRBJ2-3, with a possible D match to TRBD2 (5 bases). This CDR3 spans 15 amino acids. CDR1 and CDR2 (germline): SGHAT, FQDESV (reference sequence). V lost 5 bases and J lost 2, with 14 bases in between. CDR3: CASSPQAEYTDTQYF. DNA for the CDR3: TGTGCCAGCAGCCCCCAAGCGGAATACACAGATACGCAGTATTTT.

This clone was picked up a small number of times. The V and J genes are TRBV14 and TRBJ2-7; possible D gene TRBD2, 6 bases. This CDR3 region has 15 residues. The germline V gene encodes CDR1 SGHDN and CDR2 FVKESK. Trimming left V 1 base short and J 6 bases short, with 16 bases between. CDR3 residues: CASSQVSGARREQYF. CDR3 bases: TGTGCCAGCAGCCAAGTATCGGGAGCCCGCCGCGAGCAGTACTTC.

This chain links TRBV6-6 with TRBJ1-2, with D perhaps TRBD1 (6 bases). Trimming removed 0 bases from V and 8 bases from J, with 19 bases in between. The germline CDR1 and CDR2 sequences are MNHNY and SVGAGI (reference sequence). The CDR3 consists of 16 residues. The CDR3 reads CASSYSGEGDPGGYTF. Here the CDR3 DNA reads TGTGCCAGCAGTTACTCAGGGGAGGGGGACCCAGGGGGCTACACCTTC.

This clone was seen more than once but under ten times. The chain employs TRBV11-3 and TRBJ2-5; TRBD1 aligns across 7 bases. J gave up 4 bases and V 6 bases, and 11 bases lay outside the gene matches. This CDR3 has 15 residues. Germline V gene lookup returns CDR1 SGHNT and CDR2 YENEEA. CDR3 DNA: TGTGCCAGCAGTTTTTCCGGGACAGCCATAGAGACCCAGTACTTC. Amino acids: CASSFSGTAIETQYF.

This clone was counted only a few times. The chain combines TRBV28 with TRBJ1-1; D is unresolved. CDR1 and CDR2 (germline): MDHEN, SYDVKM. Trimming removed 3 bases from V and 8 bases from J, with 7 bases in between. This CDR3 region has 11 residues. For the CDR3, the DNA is TGTGCCAGCAGTTTTTCGACAGAAGCTTTCTTT. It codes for CASSFSTEAFF.

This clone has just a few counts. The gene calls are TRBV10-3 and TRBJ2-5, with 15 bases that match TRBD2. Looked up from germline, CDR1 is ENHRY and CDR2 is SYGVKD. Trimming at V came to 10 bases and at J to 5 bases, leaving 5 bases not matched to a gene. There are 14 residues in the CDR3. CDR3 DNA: TGTGCCACCTCTGGACTAGCGGGAGGGGAGACCCAGTACTTC. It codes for CATSGLAGGETQYF.

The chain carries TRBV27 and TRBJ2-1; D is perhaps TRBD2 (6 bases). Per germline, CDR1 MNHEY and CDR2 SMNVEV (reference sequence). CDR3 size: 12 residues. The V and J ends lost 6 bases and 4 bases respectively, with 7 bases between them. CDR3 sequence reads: CASRGGYNEQFF. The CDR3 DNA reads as TGTGCCAGCAGGGGGGGATACAATGAGCAGTTCTTC.

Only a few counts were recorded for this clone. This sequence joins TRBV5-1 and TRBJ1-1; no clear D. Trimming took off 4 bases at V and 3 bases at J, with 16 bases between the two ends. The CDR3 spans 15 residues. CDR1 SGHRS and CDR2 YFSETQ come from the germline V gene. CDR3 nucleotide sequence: TGCGCCAGCAGCCCGCTATCCCCGTCGGACACTGAAGCTTTCTTT. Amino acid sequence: CASSPLSPSDTEAFF.

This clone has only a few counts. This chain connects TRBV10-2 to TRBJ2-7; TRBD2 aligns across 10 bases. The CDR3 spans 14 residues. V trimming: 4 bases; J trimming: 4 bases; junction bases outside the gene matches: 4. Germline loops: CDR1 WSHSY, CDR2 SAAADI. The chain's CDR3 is CASSVLAGGYEQYF. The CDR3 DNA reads TGCGCCAGCAGTGTATTAGCGGGAGGATACGAGCAGTACTTC.

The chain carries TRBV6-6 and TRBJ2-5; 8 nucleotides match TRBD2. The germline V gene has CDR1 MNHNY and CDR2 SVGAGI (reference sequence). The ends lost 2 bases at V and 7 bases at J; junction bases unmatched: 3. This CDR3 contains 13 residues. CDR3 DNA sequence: TGTGCCAGCAGTTACAGCGGGAGTGCGACCCAGTACTTC. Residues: CASSYSGSATQYF.

The CDR3 spells CAWSLFSGTASTGELFF. For the CDR3, the DNA is TGTGCCTGGAGCCTATTCTCCGGGACAGCGAGCACCGGGGAGCTGTTTTTT. The chain recombines TRBV30 with TRBJ2-2; 7 nucleotides align to TRBD1. The germline CDR1 and CDR2 sequences are GTSNPN and SVGIG (reference sequence). CDR3 length: 17 amino acids. V dropped 3 bases and J dropped 4; count of bases not matched to a gene: 14. The complete variable domain, with remaining parts taken from reference TRBV30 and TRBJ2-2, reads SQTIHQWPATLVQPVGSPLSLECTVEGTSNPNLYWYRQAAGRGLQLLFYSVGIGQISSEVPQNLSASRPQDRQFILSSKKLLLSDSGFYLCAWSLFSGTASTGELFFGEGSRLTVL.

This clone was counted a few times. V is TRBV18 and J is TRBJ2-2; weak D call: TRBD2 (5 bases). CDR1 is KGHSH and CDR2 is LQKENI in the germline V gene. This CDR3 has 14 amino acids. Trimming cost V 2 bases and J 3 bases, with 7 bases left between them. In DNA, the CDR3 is TGTGCCAGCTCACCAATGCGGGACACCGGGGAGCTGTTTTTT. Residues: CASSPMRDTGELFF.

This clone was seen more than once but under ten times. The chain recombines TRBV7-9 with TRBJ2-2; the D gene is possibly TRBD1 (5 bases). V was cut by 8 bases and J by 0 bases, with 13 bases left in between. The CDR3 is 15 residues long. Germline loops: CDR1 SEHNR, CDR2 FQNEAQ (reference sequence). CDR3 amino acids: CASLGPGSNTGELFF. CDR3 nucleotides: TGTGCCAGCCTGGGGCCCGGATCGAACACCGGGGAGCTGTTTTTT. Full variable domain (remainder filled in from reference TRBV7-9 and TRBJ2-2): DTGVSQNPRHKITKRGQNVTFRCDPISEHNRLYWYRQTLGQGPEFLTYFQNEAQLEKSRLLSDRFSAERPKGSFSTLEIQRTEQGDSAMYLCASLGPGSNTGELFFGEGSRLTVL.

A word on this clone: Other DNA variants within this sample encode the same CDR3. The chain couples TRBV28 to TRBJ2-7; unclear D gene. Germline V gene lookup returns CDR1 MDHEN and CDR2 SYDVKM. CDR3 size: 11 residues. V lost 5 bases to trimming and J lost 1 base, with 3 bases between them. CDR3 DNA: TGTGCCAGCAGTCGGTCCTACGAGCAGTACTTC. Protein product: CASSRSYEQYF.

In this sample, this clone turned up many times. CDR3 bases: TGTGCCAGCAATAGGGCAGCCGGGGGGTACGAGCAGTACTTC. Amino acid sequence: CASNRAAGGYEQYF. The V call is TRBV6-1, the J call TRBJ2-7; 7 positions match TRBD2. Per germline, CDR1 MNHNS and CDR2 SASEGT. The CDR3 covers 14 residues. Germline trimming cut 7 bases from V and 4 bases from J; bases unmatched to any gene: 10.

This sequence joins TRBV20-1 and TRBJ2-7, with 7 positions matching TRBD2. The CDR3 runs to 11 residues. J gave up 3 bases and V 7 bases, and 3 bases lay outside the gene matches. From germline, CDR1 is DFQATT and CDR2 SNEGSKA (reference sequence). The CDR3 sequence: CSEGRGYEQYF. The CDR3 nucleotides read TGCAGTGAAGGGAGGGGCTACGAGCAGTACTTC.

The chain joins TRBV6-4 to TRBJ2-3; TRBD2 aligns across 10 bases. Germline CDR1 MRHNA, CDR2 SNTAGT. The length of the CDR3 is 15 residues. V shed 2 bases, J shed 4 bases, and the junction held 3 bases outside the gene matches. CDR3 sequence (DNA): TGTGCCAGCAGTGACGGAAGCGGGAGGGCAGATACGCAGTATTTT. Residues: CASSDGSGRADTQYF.

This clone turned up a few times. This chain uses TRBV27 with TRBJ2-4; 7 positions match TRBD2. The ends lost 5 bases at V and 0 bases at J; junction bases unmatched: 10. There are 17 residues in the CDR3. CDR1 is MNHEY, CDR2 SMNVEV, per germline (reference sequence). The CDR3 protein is CASSPLNAGEAKNIQYF. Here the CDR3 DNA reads TGTGCCAGCAGTCCACTCAACGCGGGGGAAGCCAAAAACATTCAGTACTTC.

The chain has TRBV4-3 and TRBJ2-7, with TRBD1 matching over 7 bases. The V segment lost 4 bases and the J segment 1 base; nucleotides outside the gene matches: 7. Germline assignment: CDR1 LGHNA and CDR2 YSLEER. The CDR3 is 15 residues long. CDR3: CASSPWKGASYEQYF. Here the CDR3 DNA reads TGCGCCAGCAGCCCGTGGAAGGGGGCATCCTACGAGCAGTACTTC.

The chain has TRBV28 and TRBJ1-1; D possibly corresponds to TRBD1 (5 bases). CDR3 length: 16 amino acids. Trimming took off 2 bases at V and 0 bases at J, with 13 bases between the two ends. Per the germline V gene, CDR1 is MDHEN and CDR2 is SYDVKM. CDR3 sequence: CASSLGGGLLNTEAFF. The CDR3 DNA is TGTGCCAGCAGTTTAGGGGGGGGGTTATTGAACACTGAAGCTTTCTTT.

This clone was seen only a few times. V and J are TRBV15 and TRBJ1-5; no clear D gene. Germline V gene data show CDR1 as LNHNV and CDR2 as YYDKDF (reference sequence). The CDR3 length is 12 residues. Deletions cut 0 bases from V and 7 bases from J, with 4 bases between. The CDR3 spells CATSRDEQPQHF. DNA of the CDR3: TGTGCCACCAGCAGAGATGAGCAGCCCCAGCATTTT.

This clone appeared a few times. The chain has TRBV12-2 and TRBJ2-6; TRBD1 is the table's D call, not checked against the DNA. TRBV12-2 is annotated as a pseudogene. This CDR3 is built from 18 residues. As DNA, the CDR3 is TGTGCAAGTCGCACAGAACAGTGCCCCCCTGCCGGGGCCAACGTCCTGACTTTC. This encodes CASRTEQCPPAGANVLTF.

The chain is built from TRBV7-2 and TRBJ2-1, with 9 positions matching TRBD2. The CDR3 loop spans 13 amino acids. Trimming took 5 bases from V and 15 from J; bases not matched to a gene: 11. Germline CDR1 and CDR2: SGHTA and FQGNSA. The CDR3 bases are TGTGCCAGCAGCCAGCGGGCGGGAGGGGCCCCGTTCTTC. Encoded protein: CASSQRAGGAPFF.

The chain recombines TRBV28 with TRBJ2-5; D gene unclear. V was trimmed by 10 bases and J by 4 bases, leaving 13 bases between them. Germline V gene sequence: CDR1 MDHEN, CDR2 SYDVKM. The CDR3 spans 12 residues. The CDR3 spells CATLVELETQYF. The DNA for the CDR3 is TGTGCCACCCTGGTGGAGTTAGAGACCCAGTACTTC. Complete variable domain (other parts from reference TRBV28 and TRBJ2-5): DVKVTQSSRYLVKRTGEKVFLECVQDMDHENMFWYRQDPGLGLRLIYFSYDVKMKEKGDIPEGYSVSREKKERFSLILESASTNQTSMYLCATLVELETQYFGPGTRLLVL.

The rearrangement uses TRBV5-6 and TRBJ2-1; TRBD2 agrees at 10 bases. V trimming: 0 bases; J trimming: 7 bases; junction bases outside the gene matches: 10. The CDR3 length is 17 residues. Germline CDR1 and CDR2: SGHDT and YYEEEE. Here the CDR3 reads CASSLEAGGPVGNEQFF. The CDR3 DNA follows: TGTGCCAGCAGCTTGGAAGCGGGAGGGCCAGTGGGGAATGAGCAGTTCTTC.